Presented here are 18 T cell receptor beta chains from one specimen sequenced in a study of monozygotic twins with inflammatory bowel disease. TCRdb reprocessed the 5' RACE reads and keeps a single row for each CDR3 protein, giving no DNA. The listing contains a few hundred thousand distinct CDR3 sequences. Sequencing was carried out using blood. The receptor source for this set is a human donor with ulcerative colitis or Crohn's disease, or a healthy co-twin of an affected twin (not recorded which).

The chain couples TRBV15 to TRBJ1-1; TCRdb returns TRBD1, unconfirmable since there is no DNA. Looked up from germline, CDR1 is LNHNV and CDR2 is YYDKDF (reference sequence). The CDR3 spans 14 residues. The CDR3 here is CATSMGQINTEAFF.

This chain links TRBV19 with TRBJ1-4. CDR1 and CDR2 from the germline V gene are LNHDA and SQIVND (reference sequence). CDR3 length: 17 amino acids. CDR3 region: CASSSFRGVRTNEKLFF.

The CDR3 is CASSQGRAGDSPLHF. This chain uses TRBV4-2 with TRBJ1-6; checking the TCRdb D call of TRBD1 is not possible without DNA. The V gene's germline CDR1 is LGHNA and CDR2 YNFKEQ. CDR3 size: 15 residues.

The chain is built from TRBV24-1 and TRBJ2-2; TCRdb proposes TRBD1, but this gene call is untestable without DNA. The length of the CDR3 is 17 residues. Germline loops: CDR1 KGHDR, CDR2 SFDVKD. The CDR3 reads CATSDTRRGGDTGELFF.

The chain employs TRBV28 and TRBJ2-1; TCRdb's assignment of TRBD1 cannot be checked, as there is no DNA. The CDR3 length is 15 residues. Germline V CDR1 and CDR2: MDHEN, SYDVKM. The chain's CDR3 is CASSYRDRGPNEQFF. The whole variable domain, remainder taken from reference TRBV28 and TRBJ2-1, is DVKVTQSSRYLVKRTGEKVFLECVQDMDHENMFWYRQDPGLGLRLIYFSYDVKMKEKGDIPEGYSVSREKKERFSLILESASTNQTSMYLCASSYRDRGPNEQFFGPGTRLTVL.

V gene TRBV18 combines with J gene TRBJ1-2; without DNA, the TCRdb call of TRBD1 cannot be checked. The CDR3 is 13 amino acids. The germline V gene encodes CDR1 KGHSH and CDR2 LQKENI. The CDR3 here is CASSPDSGIGYTF.

The V call is TRBV6-1, the J call TRBJ2-7; the TCRdb D gene call, TRBD2, has no DNA to confirm it. The CDR3 consists of 15 residues. From germline, CDR1 is MNHNS and CDR2 SASEGT. CDR3 sequence reads: CASSALAGGGYEQYF.

This sequence joins TRBV12-3 or TRBV12-4 and TRBJ1-3; the TRBD1 assignment by TCRdb is unverifiable without DNA. This CDR3 has 16 amino acids. This chain's CDR3 is CASSPYRGGTGNTIYF.

The chain recombines TRBV7-9 with TRBJ2-5; the D gene TCRdb calls, TRBD2, cannot be checked with no DNA. Germline V gene sequence: CDR1 SEHNR, CDR2 FQNEAQ (reference sequence). There are 16 residues in the CDR3. CDR3 amino acids: CASSLALGLSEETQYF. The entire variable domain, with the rest obtained from reference TRBV7-9 and TRBJ2-5, is as follows: DTGVSQNPRHKITKRGQNVTFRCDPISEHNRLYWYRQTLGQGPEFLTYFQNEAQLEKSRLLSDRFSAERPKGSFSTLEIQRTEQGDSAMYLCASSLALGLSEETQYFGPGTRLLVL.

The chain is built from TRBV11-2 and TRBJ2-2; with no DNA, the TCRdb D assignment of TRBD1 cannot be verified. CDR1 is SGHAT and CDR2 is FQNNGV in the germline V gene. The CDR3 length is 14 residues. This CDR3 reads CASSHWGITGELFF.

The gene calls are TRBV15 and TRBJ1-5. The CDR3 length is 15 residues. The V gene's germline CDR1 is LNHNV and CDR2 YYDKDF (reference sequence). CDR3 residues: CATSSVGLGKQPQHF.

The chain is built from TRBV7-2 and TRBJ1-4; the TRBD1 assignment by TCRdb is unverifiable without DNA. The CDR3 is 15 amino acids. CDR1 and CDR2 from the germline V gene are SGHTA and FQGNSA. The CDR3 loop reads CASSLQGGSNEKLFF.

J is TRBJ2-1 and V is TRBV4-2. The CDR3 is 15 residues long. Germline values: CDR1 LGHNA, CDR2 YNFKEQ. CDR3 residues: CASSQSLHSYNEQFF.

This chain connects TRBV20-1 to TRBJ2-7; TCRdb calls TRBD2, which cannot be checked without DNA. CDR1 and CDR2 (germline): DFQATT, SNEGSKA (reference sequence). The CDR3 is 16 amino acids. CDR3 amino acids: CSVAGYVGPRSYEQYF.

The rearrangement joins TRBV20-1 to TRBJ1-5; TCRdb gives TRBD1 as the D gene, but with no DNA this cannot be confirmed. Germline CDR1 is DFQATT and CDR2 is SNEGSKA (reference sequence). The CDR3 is 16 amino acids. This chain's CDR3 is CSARGGDRGLFQPQHF.

The V and J genes are TRBV7-2 and TRBJ1-2; TCRdb's D call of TRBD1 is untestable without DNA. Germline lookup yields CDR1 SGHTA and CDR2 FQGNSA. The CDR3 sequence is 17 residues long. CDR3 loop: CASSPQLEGAGNYGYTF.

The chain has TRBV5-1 and TRBJ1-1; TCRdb calls TRBD1, which cannot be checked without DNA. The CDR3 is 14 amino acids. The germline V gene has CDR1 SGHRS and CDR2 YFSETQ. The CDR3 loop reads CASSWAQGTAEAFF.

This rearrangement joins TRBV5-5 to TRBJ1-5; TCRdb's assignment of TRBD1 cannot be checked, as there is no DNA. This CDR3 has 14 amino acids. Germline CDR1 SGHKS, CDR2 YYEKEE (reference sequence). The CDR3 sequence is CASSMGGSNQPQHF.